The clone carrying this T cell receptor (beta chain) has a handful of counts. Its target is not known. The data were obtained in a study of T cell repertoires in cytomegalovirus infection. General study points: Carriage of CMV together with the relevant HLA was identifiable through cumulative public TCR beta family frequency.

In germline, CDR1 is MDHEN, CDR2 SYDVKM. CDR3 length equals 15 residues. V was clipped by 7 bases and J by 6 bases; unmatched bases: 11. Using its own MiXCR run on the reads, TCRdb lists one record per CDR3 protein. The profile covers some 680,000 distinct CDR3 sequences, with 35% to 40% appearing a single time and 2.5% to 3.5% taken by the ten largest. The sequenced material came from PBMCs. This sequence joins TRBV28 and TRBJ1-5; TRBD1 agrees at 8 bases. The sequence was collected from a human donor in good health (CMV status not recorded). Some clones in this sample may be carry-over from other donors' samples. The CDR3 DNA reads TGTGCCAGCAAGGTGGCGGACAGGGAGGCTCAGCCCCAGCATTTT. This translates into CASKVADREAQPQHF.